Listed below are T cell receptor beta chains from one sample, sequenced in a study of T cells in Graves' hyperthyroidism and ophthalmopathy. A single record per CDR3 protein comes from TCRdb applying MiXCR to the multiplex PCR reads. The top ten clones hold less than 30% of a sample with about 96,000 distinct CDR3 sequences, about half of them seen once. Material: blood. These receptors were taken from a middle-aged woman with Graves' hyperthyroidism. Each CDR3 is given with its conserved first and last residue. The D gene is left open where the match is weak. Only part of the rows carry a size: once, few, many, or a class if the clone is expanded.

v_call: TRBV7-9
d_call: -
clone_size: many
j_call: TRBJ1-1
cdr3_nt: TGTGCCAGCAGCCCGGAGGGGTTGAACACTGAAGCTTTCTTT
cdr3_aa: CASSPEGLNTEAFF

v_call: TRBV7-2
d_call: -
clone_size: many
j_call: TRBJ1-4
cdr3_nt: TGTGCCAGCAGCCTCCACCGCGTCGGTGGGCGTAGGGAACTGTTTTTT
cdr3_aa: CASSLHRVGGRRELFF

v_call: TRBV11-2
d_call: -
clone_size: many
j_call: TRBJ1-3
cdr3_nt: TGTGCCAGCAGACGAGATGTGTCTGGAAACACCATATATTTT
cdr3_aa: CASRRDVSGNTIYF

v_call: TRBV6-2/TRBV6-3
d_call: -
clone_size: many
j_call: TRBJ1-1
cdr3_nt: TGTGCCAGCAGACAAGAGGTAGGGAAGTACACTGAAGCTTTCTTT
cdr3_aa: CASRQEVGKYTEAFF

v_call: TRBV7-9
d_call: TRBD1
clone_size: many
j_call: TRBJ1-2
cdr3_nt: TGTGCCAGCAGCTTGAGCGGGACAGGCTTCGGGGGCTACACCTTC
cdr3_aa: CASSLSGTGFGGYTF

v_call: TRBV13
d_call: -
clone_size: many
j_call: TRBJ2-7
cdr3_nt: TGTGCCAGCAGCTTATCCTCGGGATCGATTTACGAGCAGTACTTC
cdr3_aa: CASSLSSGSIYEQYF

v_call: TRBV9
d_call: TRBD1
clone_size: -
j_call: TRBJ2-2
cdr3_nt: TGTGCCAGCAGCGCCAGACCCGGGACAGACAACACCGGGGAGCTGTTTTTT
cdr3_aa: CASSARPGTDNTGELFF

v_call: TRBV19
d_call: -
clone_size: many
j_call: TRBJ2-3
cdr3_nt: TGTGCCAGTAGTTTTGCCCGCACAGATACGCAGTATTTT
cdr3_aa: CASSFARTDTQYF

v_call: TRBV29-1
d_call: TRBD1
clone_size: -
j_call: TRBJ2-5
cdr3_nt: TGCAGCGTTGCCGGGACAGGGCTCCCAGAGGCCCAGTACTTC
cdr3_aa: CSVAGTGLPEAQYF

v_call: TRBV5-1
d_call: TRBD2
clone_size: once
j_call: TRBJ2-5
cdr3_nt: TGCGCCAGCGCGGGAGGGAACACCGGGGAGACCCAGTACTTC
cdr3_aa: CASAGGNTGETQYF

v_call: TRBV29-1
d_call: TRBD1
clone_size: -
j_call: TRBJ1-2
cdr3_nt: TGCAGCTTAGACGGGAGAGGGGGCGCTTGGTATGGCTACACCTTC
cdr3_aa: CSLDGRGGAWYGYTF

v_call: TRBV28
d_call: TRBD1
clone_size: -
j_call: TRBJ1-2
cdr3_nt: TGTGCCAGCACCCCAGGCTGGACAGGGGGTGGCGGCTACACCTTC
cdr3_aa: CASTPGWTGGGGYTF

v_call: TRBV2
d_call: TRBD1
clone_size: -
j_call: TRBJ1-4
cdr3_nt: TGTGCCAGCAGTTTCAATGACGGGACAGCGGACGAAAAACTGTTTTTT
cdr3_aa: CASSFNDGTADEKLFF

v_call: TRBV29-1
d_call: -
clone_size: -
j_call: TRBJ2-7
cdr3_nt: TGCAGCGTGGTAGTTTCCTACGAGCAGTACTTC
cdr3_aa: CSVVVSYEQYF

v_call: TRBV11-1
d_call: -
clone_size: -
j_call: TRBJ1-3
cdr3_nt: TGTGCCAGCAGCTTCTCACAGGGTGGGGTCACTGGAAACACCATATATTTT
cdr3_aa: CASSFSQGGVTGNTIYF

v_call: TRBV13
d_call: -
clone_size: few
j_call: TRBJ1-5
cdr3_nt: TGTGCCAGCAGCCAAGATCGGGGTAATCAGCCCCAGCATTTT
cdr3_aa: CASSQDRGNQPQHF

v_call: TRBV2
d_call: TRBD1
clone_size: many
j_call: TRBJ2-2
cdr3_nt: TGTGCCAGCAGTGGTGACAGGGGGCTTGCGAACACCGGGGAGCTGTTTTTT
cdr3_aa: CASSGDRGLANTGELFF

v_call: TRBV7-2
d_call: TRBD1
clone_size: -
j_call: TRBJ1-6
cdr3_nt: TGTGCTAGCAGTCGTGACAGGGCTTCACCCCTCCACTTT
cdr3_aa: CASSRDRASPLHF

v_call: TRBV7-6
d_call: -
clone_size: -
j_call: TRBJ2-2
cdr3_nt: TGTGCCAGCGGGAGTAGCACCGGGGAGCTGTTTTTT
cdr3_aa: CASGSSTGELFF

v_call: TRBV20-1
d_call: TRBD1
clone_size: -
j_call: TRBJ2-7
cdr3_nt: TGCAGTGCTAAAGGACAGGGTGGCGAGCAGTACTTC
cdr3_aa: CSAKGQGGEQYF

v_call: TRBV20-1
d_call: -
clone_size: many
j_call: TRBJ1-1
cdr3_nt: TGCAGTGCTAGAGCAGGGTCCCTGAACACTGAAGCTTTCTTT
cdr3_aa: CSARAGSLNTEAFF

v_call: TRBV19
d_call: -
clone_size: once
j_call: TRBJ2-5
cdr3_nt: TGTGCCAGCAACCATCCCGTGGAAGAGACCCAGTACTTC
cdr3_aa: CASNHPVEETQYF

v_call: TRBV7-2
d_call: TRBD1
clone_size: -
j_call: TRBJ2-1
cdr3_nt: TGTGCCAGCCGTCCATCAGGGGGCGGTGAGCAGTTCTTC
cdr3_aa: CASRPSGGGEQFF

v_call: TRBV7-2
d_call: -
clone_size: many
j_call: TRBJ2-5
cdr3_nt: TGTGCCAGCAGCTTAGAGGCGGAGACCCAGTACTTC
cdr3_aa: CASSLEAETQYF

v_call: TRBV15
d_call: TRBD2
clone_size: -
j_call: TRBJ2-5
cdr3_nt: TGTGCCACCAGCCCGCCGACTAGCGGGGCCCAAGAGACCCAGTACTTC
cdr3_aa: CATSPPTSGAQETQYF

v_call: TRBV20-1
d_call: -
clone_size: -
j_call: TRBJ2-2
cdr3_nt: TGCAGTGCAAGAATAGGGTTGGGGAACACCGGGGAGCTGTTTTTT
cdr3_aa: CSARIGLGNTGELFF

v_call: TRBV7-2
d_call: TRBD2
clone_size: once
j_call: TRBJ2-7
cdr3_nt: TGTGCCAGCAGCTTTTCACTAGCGGGAGGGCGGTACGAGCAGTACTTC
cdr3_aa: CASSFSLAGGRYEQYF

v_call: TRBV2
d_call: TRBD2
clone_size: -
j_call: TRBJ2-5
cdr3_nt: TGTGCCAGCAGTGAACCGGGGGGAGCCAAGAAGACCCAGTACTTC
cdr3_aa: CASSEPGGAKKTQYF

v_call: TRBV7-2
d_call: -
clone_size: many
j_call: TRBJ1-2
cdr3_nt: TGTGCCAGCAGCCCTGGAGGGGGGCTAAGAGGTGGCTACACCTTC
cdr3_aa: CASSPGGGLRGGYTF

v_call: TRBV7-3
d_call: TRBD1
clone_size: -
j_call: TRBJ1-6
cdr3_nt: TGTGCCAGCAGCTTATTGGGACAGGGAGTATCACCCCTCCACTTT
cdr3_aa: CASSLLGQGVSPLHF

v_call: TRBV5-1
d_call: -
clone_size: many
j_call: TRBJ2-2
cdr3_nt: TGCGCCAGCAGCGGGAGCGGGAACACCGGGGAGCTGTTTTTT
cdr3_aa: CASSGSGNTGELFF

v_call: TRBV2
d_call: -
clone_size: -
j_call: TRBJ2-5
cdr3_nt: TGTGCCAGCAGTGAAGACGGGCAGGGTAGTGAGACCCAGTACTTC
cdr3_aa: CASSEDGQGSETQYF

v_call: TRBV7-9
d_call: -
clone_size: -
j_call: TRBJ1-1
cdr3_nt: TGCGCCAGCAGCCAAGATGGGCAGTCGAACACTGAAGCTTTCTTT
cdr3_aa: CASSQDGQSNTEAFF

v_call: TRBV4-1
d_call: -
clone_size: few
j_call: TRBJ1-5
cdr3_nt: TGCGCCAGCAGTCAAGATGGGTACGAGGACATCAACCAGCCCCAGCATTTT
cdr3_aa: CASSQDGYEDINQPQHF

v_call: TRBV24-1
d_call: -
clone_size: -
j_call: TRBJ2-5
cdr3_nt: TGTGCCACCAGTGAGGGCAGCCCCGGGGAGACCCAGTACTTC
cdr3_aa: CATSEGSPGETQYF

v_call: TRBV7-2
d_call: -
clone_size: -
j_call: TRBJ2-6
cdr3_nt: TGTGCCAGCAGTTTGGACAGGGCCAACGTCCTGACTTTC
cdr3_aa: CASSLDRANVLTF

v_call: TRBV7-9
d_call: TRBD1
clone_size: -
j_call: TRBJ1-2
cdr3_nt: TGTGCCAGCAGCTTAGACTTCGGGACAGTCTATGGCTACACCTTC
cdr3_aa: CASSLDFGTVYGYTF

v_call: TRBV2
d_call: TRBD1
clone_size: -
j_call: TRBJ1-6
cdr3_nt: TGTGCCAGCTCCCTGAGTGCGACAGGGGGTAGTTCACCCCTCCACTTT
cdr3_aa: CASSLSATGGSSPLHF

v_call: TRBV2
d_call: -
clone_size: -
j_call: TRBJ2-5
cdr3_nt: TGTGCCAGCAGGGACGGGTGGACCCAGTACTTC
cdr3_aa: CASRDGWTQYF

v_call: TRBV6-6
d_call: TRBD1
clone_size: many
j_call: TRBJ1-6
cdr3_nt: TGTGCCAGCGGACAGGGCTCCTATAATTCACCCCTCCACTTT
cdr3_aa: CASGQGSYNSPLHF

v_call: TRBV10-3
d_call: -
clone_size: -
j_call: TRBJ1-6
cdr3_nt: TGTGCCATCAGTGAGGGGCGGGATTCACCCCTCCACTTT
cdr3_aa: CAISEGRDSPLHF

v_call: TRBV2
d_call: -
clone_size: few
j_call: TRBJ2-2
cdr3_nt: TGTGCCAGCAGCTTTAGTGGGGGGCAGTTTTTT
cdr3_aa: CASSFSGGQFF

v_call: TRBV29-1
d_call: -
clone_size: -
j_call: TRBJ2-2
cdr3_nt: TGCAGCGTTCCGGGGGCCGGGGCGCTGTTTTTT
cdr3_aa: CSVPGAGALFF

v_call: TRBV5-1
d_call: TRBD1
clone_size: -
j_call: TRBJ1-1
cdr3_nt: TGCGCCAGCAGCTTGGAACAGGGGTTCACTGAAGCTTTCTTT
cdr3_aa: CASSLEQGFTEAFF

v_call: TRBV12-3/TRBV12-4
d_call: -
clone_size: many
j_call: TRBJ1-5
cdr3_nt: TGTGCCAGCAGTTTAAAGAGGACGGCAGGCAGCAATCAGCCCCAGCATTTT
cdr3_aa: CASSLKRTAGSNQPQHF

v_call: TRBV2
d_call: TRBD1
clone_size: few
j_call: TRBJ1-4
cdr3_nt: TGTGCCAGCACCGGACTAGCGGGGACAGGGGAACTGTTTTTT
cdr3_aa: CASTGLAGTGELFF

v_call: TRBV3-1
d_call: -
clone_size: many
j_call: TRBJ2-3
cdr3_nt: TGTGCCAGCAGGGTCGCCGCATCCGGAGATACGCAGTATTTT
cdr3_aa: CASRVAASGDTQYF

v_call: TRBV5-1
d_call: -
clone_size: -
j_call: TRBJ1-5
cdr3_nt: TGCGCCAGCAGCAAACTGGGGGGAGAATACGAGCATTTT
cdr3_aa: CASSKLGGEYEHF

v_call: TRBV7-8
d_call: -
clone_size: -
j_call: TRBJ2-3
cdr3_nt: TGTGCCAGCAGCTTAGGTAGACCCACAGATACGCAGTATTTT
cdr3_aa: CASSLGRPTDTQYF

v_call: TRBV5-5
d_call: -
clone_size: few
j_call: TRBJ1-3
cdr3_nt: TGTGCCAGCAGTAACACCGAGGGATCTGGCTACACCATATATTTT
cdr3_aa: CASSNTEGSGYTIYF

v_call: TRBV7-8
d_call: -
clone_size: -
j_call: TRBJ2-5
cdr3_nt: TGTGCCAGCTCCTGGGACACGCAAGAGACCCAGTACTTC
cdr3_aa: CASSWDTQETQYF

v_call: TRBV5-1
d_call: TRBD1
clone_size: -
j_call: TRBJ2-7
cdr3_nt: TGCGCCAGCAGCTTCGGACAGGGGCTGTACTTC
cdr3_aa: CASSFGQGLYF

v_call: TRBV5-1
d_call: -
clone_size: -
j_call: TRBJ1-1
cdr3_nt: TGCGCCAGCAGCTTGAAACCTGAGGCTTTCTTT
cdr3_aa: CASSLKPEAFF

v_call: TRBV20-1
d_call: TRBD2
clone_size: many
j_call: TRBJ2-7
cdr3_nt: TGCAGTGCTACGCTTTTGGGGAGGGCTACCTACGAGCAGTACTTC
cdr3_aa: CSATLLGRATYEQYF

v_call: TRBV29-1
d_call: -
clone_size: few
j_call: TRBJ2-7
cdr3_nt: TGCAGCTTGGAGGGCACCCCCTACGAGCAGTACTTC
cdr3_aa: CSLEGTPYEQYF

v_call: TRBV29-1
d_call: -
clone_size: -
j_call: TRBJ2-5
cdr3_nt: TGCAGCGTTGTTACGGGCAATCAGCCCCAGTACTTC
cdr3_aa: CSVVTGNQPQYF

v_call: TRBV20-1
d_call: TRBD2
clone_size: -
j_call: TRBJ2-2
cdr3_nt: TGCAGTGCTAGAGATACTAGCGGCACCGCCGGGGAGCTGTTTTTT
cdr3_aa: CSARDTSGTAGELFF

v_call: TRBV24-1
d_call: TRBD1
clone_size: -
j_call: TRBJ2-5
cdr3_nt: TGTGCCACCAGTCCTACAGGGGGCGAGACCCAGTACTTC
cdr3_aa: CATSPTGGETQYF